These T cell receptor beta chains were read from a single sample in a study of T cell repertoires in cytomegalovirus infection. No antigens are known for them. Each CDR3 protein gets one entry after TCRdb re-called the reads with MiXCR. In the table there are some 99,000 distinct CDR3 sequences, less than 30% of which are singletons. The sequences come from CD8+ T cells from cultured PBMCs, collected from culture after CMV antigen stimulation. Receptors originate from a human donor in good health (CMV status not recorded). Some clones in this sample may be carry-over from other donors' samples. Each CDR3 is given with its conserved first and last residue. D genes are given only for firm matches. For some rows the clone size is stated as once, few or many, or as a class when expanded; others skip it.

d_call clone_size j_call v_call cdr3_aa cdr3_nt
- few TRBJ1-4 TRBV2 CASNSWSDEKLFF TGTGCCAGCAACAGTTGGAGCGATGAAAAACTGTTTTTT
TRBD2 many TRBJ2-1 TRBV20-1 CSAKKIGAGGLYNEQFF TGCAGTGCAAAGAAGATCGGGGCGGGGGGGCTGTACAATGAGCAGTTCTTC
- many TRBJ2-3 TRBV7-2 CASSLVAGFTDTQYF TGTGCCAGCAGCTTAGTGGCAGGGTTCACAGATACGCAGTATTTT
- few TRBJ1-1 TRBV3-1 CASSPNFDTEAFF TGTGCCAGCAGCCCCAATTTTGACACTGAAGCTTTCTTT
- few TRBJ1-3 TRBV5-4 CASSLGSNTIYF TGTGCCAGCAGCTTGGGATCAAACACCATATATTTT
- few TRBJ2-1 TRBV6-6 CASRTDSNEQFF TGTGCCAGCAGGACAGACAGCAATGAGCAGTTCTTC
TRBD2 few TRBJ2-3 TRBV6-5 CASVGGTTDTQYF TGTGCCAGCGTCGGGGGGACCACAGATACGCAGTATTTT
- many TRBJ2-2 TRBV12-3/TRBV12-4 CASSPGLWTGELFF TGTGCCAGCAGTCCGGGACTCTGGACCGGGGAGCTGTTTTTT
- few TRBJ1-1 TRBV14 CASSQGKYNTEAFF TGTGCCAGCAGCCAAGGGAAATACAACACTGAAGCTTTCTTT
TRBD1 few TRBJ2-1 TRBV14 CASSLSRGQGMNEQFF TGTGCCAGCAGCCTCAGCCGAGGACAGGGGATGAATGAGCAGTTCTTC
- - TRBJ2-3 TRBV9 CASSVGDTQYF TGTGCCAGCAGCGTCGGGGATACGCAGTATTTT
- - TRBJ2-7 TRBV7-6 CASSSPTENYEQYF TGTGCCAGCAGCTCCCCTACAGAGAACTACGAGCAGTACTTC
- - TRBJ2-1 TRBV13 CASSLEREDEQFF TGTGCCAGCAGCTTAGAAAGGGAGGACGAGCAGTTCTTC
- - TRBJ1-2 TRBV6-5 CASSPTPGGRAKSYTF TGTGCCAGCAGCCCAACCCCCGGGGGCAGGGCGAAAAGCTACACCTTC
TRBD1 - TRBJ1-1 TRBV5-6 CASSFGTGGTEAFF TGTGCCAGCAGCTTTGGGACAGGGGGGACTGAAGCTTTCTTT
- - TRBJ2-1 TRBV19 CASSMIPSSYNEQFF TGTGCCAGTAGTATGATACCGAGTTCCTACAATGAGCAGTTCTTC
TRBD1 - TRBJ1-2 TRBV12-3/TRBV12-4 CASSSGGDGYTF TGTGCCAGCAGCTCAGGGGGCGATGGCTACACCTTC
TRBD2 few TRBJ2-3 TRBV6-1 CASSPSSGSTDTQYF TGTGCCAGCAGTCCGTCTAGCGGAAGCACAGATACGCAGTATTTT
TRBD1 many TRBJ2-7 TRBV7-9 CASSPTPGQGNYEQYF TGTGCCAGCAGCCCGACCCCGGGACAGGGAAACTACGAGCAGTACTTC
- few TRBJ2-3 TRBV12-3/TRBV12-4 CASSFGLAPDTQYF TGTGCCAGCAGTTTCGGCCTAGCGCCAGATACGCAGTATTTT
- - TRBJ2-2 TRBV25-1 CVSSWNTGELFF TGTGTCAGCAGTTGGAACACCGGGGAGCTGTTTTTT
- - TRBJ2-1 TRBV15 CATSRDPGPENEQFF TGTGCCACCAGCAGAGATCCGGGGCCCGAGAATGAGCAGTTCTTC
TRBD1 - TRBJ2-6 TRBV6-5 CASSSGQGAVGANVLTF TGTGCCAGTAGTTCCGGACAGGGGGCGGTTGGGGCCAACGTCCTGACTTTC
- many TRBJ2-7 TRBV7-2 CASSPGRGATYEQYF TGTGCCAGCAGCCCGGGGAGGGGGGCCACTTACGAGCAGTACTTC
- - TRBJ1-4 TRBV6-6 CASSYSIRGSDEKLFF TGTGCCAGCAGTTACTCGATTCGGGGGAGTGATGAAAAACTGTTTTTT
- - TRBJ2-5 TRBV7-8 CASSPYEGQETQYF TGTGCCAGCAGCCCTTACGAGGGCCAAGAGACCCAGTACTTC
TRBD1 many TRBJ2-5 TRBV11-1 CASSPPTGSQETQYF TGTGCCAGCAGTCCCCCGACAGGGTCCCAAGAGACCCAGTACTTC
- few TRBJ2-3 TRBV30 CAWSGTVLLSTDTQYF TGTGCCTGGAGTGGGACAGTTCTTCTTAGCACAGATACGCAGTATTTT
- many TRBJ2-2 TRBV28 CASSLRNTGELFF TGTGCCAGCAGTTTACGGAACACCGGGGAGCTGTTTTTT
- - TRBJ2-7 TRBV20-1 CSASPGTTLREQYF TGCAGTGCTAGCCCAGGGACGACCTTGAGGGAGCAGTACTTC
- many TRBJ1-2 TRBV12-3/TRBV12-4 CASSSGDGYTF TGTGCCAGCAGTTCAGGGGATGGCTACACCTTC
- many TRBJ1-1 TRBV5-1 CASSLDPTEAFF TGCGCCAGCAGCTTGGACCCCACTGAAGCTTTCTTT
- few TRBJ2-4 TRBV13 CASSGRTSAKNIQYF TGTGCCAGCAGCGGCCGGACTTCAGCCAAAAACATTCAGTACTTC
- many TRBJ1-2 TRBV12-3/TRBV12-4 CASSLLGINYGYTF TGTGCCAGCAGTCTTTTGGGGATTAACTATGGCTACACCTTC
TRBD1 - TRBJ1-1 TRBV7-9 CASSPADRDTEAFF TGTGCCAGCAGCCCAGCCGACAGGGACACTGAAGCTTTCTTT
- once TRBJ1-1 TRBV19 CASKVGGITEAFF TGTGCCAGTAAGGTGGGGGGCATTACTGAAGCTTTCTTT
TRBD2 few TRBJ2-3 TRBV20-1 CSALKTSGGDEADTQYF TGCAGTGCTCTCAAAACTAGCGGGGGTGATGAAGCAGATACGCAGTATTTT
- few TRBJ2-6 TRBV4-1 CASSQGLGFSSGANVLTF TGCGCCAGCAGCCAAGGCCTGGGGTTCAGCTCTGGGGCCAACGTCCTGACTTTC
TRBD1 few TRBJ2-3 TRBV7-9 CASSYRTGRGDTQYF TGTGCCAGCAGCTACCGGACAGGGCGAGGAGATACGCAGTATTTT
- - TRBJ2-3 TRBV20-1 CSARRGTTDTQYF TGCAGTGCTAGACGGGGGACCACAGATACGCAGTATTTT
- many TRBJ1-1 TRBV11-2 CASSLVKVGMNTEAFF TGTGCCAGCAGCTTAGTCAAGGTGGGAATGAACACTGAAGCTTTCTTT
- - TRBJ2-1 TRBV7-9 CASSFTVSKYNEQFF TGTGCCAGCAGCTTTACGGTGTCTAAGTACAATGAGCAGTTCTTC
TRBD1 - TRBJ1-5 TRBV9 CASSAGTGGQPQHF TGTGCCAGCAGCGCCGGGACAGGGGGTCAGCCCCAGCATTTT
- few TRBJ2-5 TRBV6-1 CASSEALEGQETQYF TGTGCCAGCAGTGAAGCGCTTGAAGGCCAAGAGACCCAGTACTTC
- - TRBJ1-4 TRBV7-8 CASSLAGGSEKLFF TGTGCCAGCAGCTTAGCAGGTGGAAGTGAAAAACTGTTTTTT
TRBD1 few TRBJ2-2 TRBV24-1 CATSAPDREGGGELFF TGTGCCACCAGTGCCCCCGACAGGGAAGGAGGCGGGGAGCTGTTTTTT
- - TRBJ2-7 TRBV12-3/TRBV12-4 CASAMNPDSSYEQYF TGTGCCAGCGCAATGAACCCGGACAGCTCCTACGAGCAGTACTTC
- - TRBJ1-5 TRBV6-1 CASSPRDTDSNQPQHF TGTGCCAGCAGCCCCCGAGACACGGATAGCAATCAGCCCCAGCATTTT
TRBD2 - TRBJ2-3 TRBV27 CASSLSVAGGPVVTQYF TGTGCCAGCAGTTTATCGGTAGCGGGGGGGCCGGTCGTAACGCAGTATTTT
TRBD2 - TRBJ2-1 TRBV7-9 CASRNKRGAHNEQFF TGTGCCAGCAGGAATAAGCGGGGGGCACACAATGAGCAGTTCTTC
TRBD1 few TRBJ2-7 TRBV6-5 CASSDTQGAYEQYF TGTGCCAGCAGTGACACACAGGGGGCCTACGAGCAGTACTTC
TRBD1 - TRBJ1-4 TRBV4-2 CASSQGQSNEKLFF TGTGCCAGCAGCCAGGGACAGAGTAATGAAAAACTGTTTTTT
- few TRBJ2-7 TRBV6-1 CASSETRGLETYEQYF TGTGCCAGCAGTGAAACGAGGGGGTTAGAAACCTACGAGCAGTACTTC
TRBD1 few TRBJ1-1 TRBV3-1 CASSQGPVGWSGTENTEAFF TGTGCCAGCAGCCAAGGCCCAGTCGGTTGGTCAGGGACAGAGAACACTGAAGCTTTCTTT